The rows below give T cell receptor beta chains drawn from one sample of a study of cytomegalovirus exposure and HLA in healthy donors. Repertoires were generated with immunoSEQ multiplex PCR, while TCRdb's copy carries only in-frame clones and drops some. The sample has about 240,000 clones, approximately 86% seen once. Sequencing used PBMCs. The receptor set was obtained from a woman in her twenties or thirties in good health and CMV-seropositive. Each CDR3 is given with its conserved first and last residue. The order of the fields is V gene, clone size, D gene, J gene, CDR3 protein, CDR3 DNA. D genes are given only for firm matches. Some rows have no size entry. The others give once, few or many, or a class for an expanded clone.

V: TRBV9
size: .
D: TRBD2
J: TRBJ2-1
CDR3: CASSLTSGSLGFSYNEQFF
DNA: TGTGCCAGCAGCTTGACTAGCGGGTCATTGGGGTTTTCCTACAATGAGCAGTTCTTC

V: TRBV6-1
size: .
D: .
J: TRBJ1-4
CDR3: CASRIGPGRVEKLFF
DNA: TGTGCCAGCAGAATTGGCCCGGGGAGGGTTGAAAAACTGTTTTTT

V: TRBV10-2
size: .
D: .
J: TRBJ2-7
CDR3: CASSESREDEQYF
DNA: TGCGCCAGCAGTGAGTCGAGGGAAGACGAGCAGTACTTC

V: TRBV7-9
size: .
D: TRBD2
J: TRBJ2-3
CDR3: CASSPGLAGADTQYF
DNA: TGTGCCAGCAGCCCGGGACTAGCGGGAGCAGATACGCAGTATTTT

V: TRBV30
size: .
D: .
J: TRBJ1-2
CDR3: CAWIGDTFNYGYTF
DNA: TGTGCCTGGATTGGGGACACATTTAACTATGGCTACACCTTC

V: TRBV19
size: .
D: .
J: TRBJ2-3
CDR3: CASSIAVGGPGTDTQYF
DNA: TGTGCCAGTAGTATAGCCGTTGGGGGCCCAGGCACAGATACGCAGTATTTT

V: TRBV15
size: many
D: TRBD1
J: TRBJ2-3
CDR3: CATRSGTGDTDTQYF
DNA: TGTGCCACCAGGTCCGGGACAGGGGACACAGATACGCAGTATTTT

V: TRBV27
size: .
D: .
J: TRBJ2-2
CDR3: CASSLSLAGAGELFF
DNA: TGTGCCAGCAGTTTAAGTCTAGCTGGCGCCGGGGAGCTGTTTTTT

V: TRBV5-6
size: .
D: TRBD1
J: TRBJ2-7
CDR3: CASSPGQPHEQYF
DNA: TGTGCCAGCAGTCCGGGACAGCCCCATGAGCAGTACTTC

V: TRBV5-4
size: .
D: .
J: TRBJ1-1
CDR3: CASSLVPSAEAFF
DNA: TGTGCCAGCAGCTTGGTTCCGTCCGCTGAAGCTTTCTTT

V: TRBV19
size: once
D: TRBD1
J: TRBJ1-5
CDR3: CASSSTGAYSNQPQHF
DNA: TGTGCCAGTAGTTCAACAGGGGCTTATAGCAATCAGCCCCAGCATTTT

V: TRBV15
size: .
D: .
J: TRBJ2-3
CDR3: CATSSRRGSGGTDTQYF
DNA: TGTGCCACCAGCAGTCGTCGGGGTAGCGGTGGCACAGATACGCAGTATTTT

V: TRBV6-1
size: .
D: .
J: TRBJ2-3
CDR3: CASSEEGDTQYF
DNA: TGTGCCAGCAGTGAAGAGGGGGATACGCAGTATTTT

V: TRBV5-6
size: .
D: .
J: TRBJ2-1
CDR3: CASSFRDSPGNEQFF
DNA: TGTGCCAGCAGCTTCCGGGACTCCCCCGGGAATGAGCAGTTCTTC

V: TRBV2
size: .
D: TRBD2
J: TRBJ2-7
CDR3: CASRQGGYYEQYF
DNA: TGTGCCAGCAGGCAGGGAGGGTACTACGAGCAGTACTTC

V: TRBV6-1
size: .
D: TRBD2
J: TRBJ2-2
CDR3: CASTFPSGDTGELFF
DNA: TGTGCCAGCACCTTCCCTAGCGGGGACACCGGGGAGCTGTTTTTT

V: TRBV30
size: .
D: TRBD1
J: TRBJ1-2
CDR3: CAWSVPRTGGDIYGYTF
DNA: TGTGCCTGGAGTGTTCCACGGACAGGGGGCGATATCTATGGCTACACCTTC

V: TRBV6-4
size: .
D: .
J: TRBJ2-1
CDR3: CASSEAGYNEQFF
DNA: TGTGCCAGCAGTGAGGCAGGGTACAATGAGCAGTTCTTC

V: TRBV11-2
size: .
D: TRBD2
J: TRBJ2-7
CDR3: CASSQRGSEQYF
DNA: TGTGCCAGCAGCCAGCGCGGGAGCGAGCAGTACTTC

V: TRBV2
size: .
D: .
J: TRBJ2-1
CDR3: CASTVGLNNEQFF
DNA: TGTGCCAGCACGGTAGGACTCAACAATGAGCAGTTCTTC

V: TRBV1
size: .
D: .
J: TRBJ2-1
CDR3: CTSTSGRAFNEQFF
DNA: TGCACCAGCACTAGCGGGAGGGCGTTCAATGAGCAGTTCTTC

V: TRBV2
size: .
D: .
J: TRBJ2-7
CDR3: CASSGGQYYEQYF
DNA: TGTGCCAGCAGTGGCGGACAGTACTACGAGCAGTACTTC

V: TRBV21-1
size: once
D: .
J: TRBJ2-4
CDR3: CASGREGVKNIQYF
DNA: TGTGCCAGCGGTCGGGAGGGGGTCAAAAACATTCAGTACTTC

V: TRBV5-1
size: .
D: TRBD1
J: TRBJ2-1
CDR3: CASSLGQGVLYEQFF
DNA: TGCGCCAGCAGCTTGGGACAGGGAGTGCTCTATGAGCAGTTCTTC

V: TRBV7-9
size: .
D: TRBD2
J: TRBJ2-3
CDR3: CASSLAFLGLAGDAQYF
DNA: TGTGCCAGCAGCTTAGCGTTCTTGGGACTAGCGGGAGATGCGCAGTATTTT

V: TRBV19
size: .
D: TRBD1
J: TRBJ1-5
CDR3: CASRHGTGRTGNQPQHF
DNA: TGTGCCAGTAGGCACGGGACAGGAAGGACTGGGAATCAGCCCCAGCATTTT

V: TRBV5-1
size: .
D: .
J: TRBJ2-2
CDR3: CASREGLNTGELFF
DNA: TGCGCCAGCAGGGAAGGACTAAACACCGGGGAGCTGTTTTTT

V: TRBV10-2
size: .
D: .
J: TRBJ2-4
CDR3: CASSDRRDTFLLAKNIQYF
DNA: TGCGCCAGCAGTGACCGCCGGGACACTTTCTTGCTAGCCAAAAACATTCAGTACTTC

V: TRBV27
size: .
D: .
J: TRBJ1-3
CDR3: CASSPLGGGNTIYF
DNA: TGTGCCAGCAGTCCCCTCGGGGGAGGAAACACCATATATTTT

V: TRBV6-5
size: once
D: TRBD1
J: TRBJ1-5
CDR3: CASSLRGNQPQHF
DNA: TGTGCCAGCAGTCTCAGGGGGAATCAGCCCCAGCATTTT

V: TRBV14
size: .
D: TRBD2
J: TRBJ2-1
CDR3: CASSHRAGTSGSGEQFF
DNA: TGTGCCAGCAGCCACCGAGCCGGGACTAGCGGGAGTGGTGAGCAGTTCTTC

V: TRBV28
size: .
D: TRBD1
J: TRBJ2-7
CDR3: CASSLSSGTAFYEQYF
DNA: TGTGCCAGCAGTTTATCCTCCGGGACAGCTTTCTACGAGCAGTACTTC

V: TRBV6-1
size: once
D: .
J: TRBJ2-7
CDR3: CASSEQDRTYEQYF
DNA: TGTGCCAGCAGTGAACAGGACAGAACCTACGAGCAGTACTTC